The 30 T cell receptor beta chains listed next were all sequenced from one sample in a study of control samples from healthy donors and cancer patients. This table comes from immunoSEQ multiplex PCR, and its TCRdb copy is limited to in-frame clones, with some not included. The sample has some 130,000 clones; around 93% are singletons. The specimen sequenced was blood. These receptors were obtained from a man between 18 and 35 years old in good health.

This clone is a singleton in its sample. This chain joins TRBV6-5 and TRBJ1-3; D ambiguous. Germline CDR1 is MNHEY and CDR2 is SVGAGI. This CDR3 has 12 residues. Trimming stripped 6 bases from V and 7 bases from J, with 10 bases between. CDR3 loop: CASRTPANTIYF. The DNA for the CDR3 is TGTGCCAGCAGGACCCCTGCCAACACCATATATTTT.

The chain recombines TRBV25-1 with TRBJ1-2; TRBD1 might be the D (6 bases). Trimming took 1 base from V and 8 from J, leaving 14 bases between them. The CDR3 has 14 residues. Germline CDR1 reads MGHDK; CDR2 reads SYGVNS. CDR3 sequence reads: CASSESGGLYGYTF. The CDR3 region has the DNA TGTGCCAGCAGTGAATCCGGGGGCTTATACGGCTACACCTTC.

The V call is TRBV5-4, the J call TRBJ1-4; 10 bases map to TRBD1. Germline CDR1 SGHNT, CDR2 YYREEE (reference sequence). This CDR3 comprises 16 residues. With 4 bases clipped from V and 7 bases from J, the junction kept 10 bases outside the gene matches. In DNA, the CDR3 is TGTGCCAGCAGCCCCGGGACAGGGGTTGAAGGTGAAAAACTGTTTTTT. It yields the protein CASSPGTGVEGEKLFF.

The V call is TRBV3-1 (or the pseudogene TRBV3-2), the J call TRBJ1-2; perhaps TRBD1 as D (6 bases). CDR3 length: 15 amino acids. V was shortened by 0 bases and J by 7 bases, with 15 bases between the two germline ends. CDR1 and CDR2 (germline): LGHDT, YNNKEL (reference sequence). The CDR3 DNA sequence: TGTGCCAGCAGCCAAGAGTGGGGGGGCTGGAGTGGCTACACCTTC. It encodes CASSQEWGGWSGYTF.

V and J are TRBV29-1 and TRBJ1-1; no reliable D call. With 6 bases removed from V and 1 base from J, the gap between germline ends came to 15 bases. The germline V gene has CDR1 SQVTM and CDR2 ANQGSEA. CDR3 length: 14 residues. CDR3 DNA sequence: TGCAGCGTAGAAACCGGGTCGACGAACACTGAAGCTTTCTTT. Protein product: CSVETGSTNTEAFF.

The V and J genes are TRBV29-1 and TRBJ2-3; D may be TRBD2 (5 bases). The CDR3 sequence is 16 residues long. The V gene's germline CDR1 is SQVTM and CDR2 ANQGSEA. Deletions cut 3 bases from V and 2 bases from J, with 18 bases between. In DNA, the CDR3 is TGCAGCGTTGACGGCCAGACAACCGGGGACACAGATACGCAGTATTTT. This encodes CSVDGQTTGDTDTQYF.

The genes are TRBV9 and TRBJ1-4; D unresolved. CDR1 and CDR2 (germline): SGDLS, YYNGEE. The V and J ends lost 0 bases and 6 bases respectively, with 9 bases between them. This CDR3 comprises 14 residues. CDR3 sequence (DNA): TGTGCCAGCAGCGTAGGACCGCATGATGAAAAACTGTTTTTT. Protein: CASSVGPHDEKLFF.

The genes are TRBV7-2 and TRBJ2-7, with 7 positions matching TRBD1. Trimming cost V 5 bases and J 0 bases; bases outside gene matches: 4. This CDR3 has 14 amino acids. Germline lookup yields CDR1 SGHTA and CDR2 FQGNSA. DNA for the CDR3: TGTGCCAGCAGCAGGACAGGAAGCTCCTACGAGCAGTACTTC. This gives the protein CASSRTGSSYEQYF.

This clone was found a few times. This chain joins TRBV6-1 and TRBJ1-5, with 9 nucleotides matching TRBD1. V shed 0 bases, J shed 6 bases, and the junction held 9 bases outside the gene matches. Germline assignment: CDR1 MNHNS and CDR2 SASEGT. The CDR3 is 17 residues long. CDR3 coding DNA: TGTGCCAGCAGTGAAGCGCATGGGACAGGGAGGATTCAGCCCCAGCATTTT. Translating gives CASSEAHGTGRIQPQHF.

The chain carries TRBV9 and TRBJ1-6, with D unresolved. Per germline, CDR1 SGDLS and CDR2 YYNGEE. Trimming stripped 2 bases from V and 5 bases from J, with 5 bases between. The CDR3 sequence is 13 residues long. CDR3 DNA: TGTGCCAGCAGCGTCGAGAATAATTCACCCCTCCACTTT. Encoded protein: CASSVENNSPLHF.

The chain is built from TRBV6-6 and TRBJ1-1; no reliable D call. The germline V gene has CDR1 MNHNY and CDR2 SVGAGI (reference sequence). The V gene lost 2 bases and the J gene lost 6 bases, with 10 bases spanning the gap. This CDR3 region has 13 residues. The CDR3: CASSYTGASEAFF. The CDR3 DNA is TGTGCCAGCAGTTACACGGGAGCCTCTGAAGCTTTCTTT.

The CDR3 sequence is CAWSFGRRETQYF. In nucleotides, the CDR3 is TGTGCCTGGAGCTTCGGGAGACGAGAGACCCAGTACTTC. The V and J genes are TRBV30 and TRBJ2-5; possibly TRBD2 for D (6 bases). V gave up 3 bases and J gave up 4 bases, with 12 bases separating them. The CDR3 length is 13 residues. Germline CDR1 is GTSNPN and CDR2 is SVGIG (reference sequence). Filled out from reference TRBV30 and TRBJ2-5, the complete variable domain reads SQTIHQWPATLVQPVGSPLSLECTVEGTSNPNLYWYRQAAGRGLQLLFYSVGIGQISSEVPQNLSASRPQDRQFILSSKKLLLSDSGFYLCAWSFGRRETQYFGPGTRLLVL.

The CDR3 loop is CASSADRGTEAFF. The CDR3 region has the DNA TGTGCCAGCAGCGCCGACAGGGGAACTGAAGCTTTCTTT. V usage is TRBV12-3 or TRBV12-4 and J usage is TRBJ1-1; the match to TRBD1 covers 8 bases. V lost 6 bases to trimming and J lost 5 bases; unmatched junction nucleotides: 5. This CDR3 has 13 amino acids.

This clone was picked up many times. This sequence joins TRBV30 and TRBJ2-6, with D uncertain. V was trimmed by 0 bases and J by 1 base, leaving 7 bases between them. This CDR3 region has 15 residues. Germline lookup yields CDR1 GTSNPN and CDR2 SVGIG (reference sequence). CDR3 DNA: TGTGCCTGGAGTGTGTTGGGTTCTGGGGCCAACGTCCTGACTTTC. Translation: CAWSVLGSGANVLTF.

The chain is built from TRBV11-2 and TRBJ2-1; D remains unclear. CDR1 is SGHAT, CDR2 FQNNGV, per germline. The CDR3 consists of 14 residues. Trimming took 7 bases from V and 2 from J, leaving 12 bases between them. Written as DNA, the CDR3 is TGTGCCAGCACCCCCCTGGGCACCTACAATGAGCAGTTCTTC. It codes for CASTPLGTYNEQFF.

CDR3 sequence (DNA): TGTGCCTGGAGTGTAAGGCGCGGGTCCTACGAGCAGTACTTC. It encodes CAWSVRRGSYEQYF. The chain recombines TRBV30 with TRBJ2-7, with D perhaps matching TRBD2 (5 bases). Germline V lookup: CDR1 GTSNPN, CDR2 SVGIG (reference sequence). This CDR3 has 14 amino acids. V lost 0 bases, J lost 1 base, and 10 bases lay in between.

The genes are TRBV7-9 and TRBJ2-7, with D maybe TRBD1 (6 bases). Between the trimmed V and J ends, which lost 2 bases and 5 bases, there was a span of 10 bases. The CDR3 has 13 amino acids. From germline, CDR1 is SEHNR and CDR2 FQNEAQ (reference sequence). The CDR3 sequence is CASSLTRGHEQYF. The CDR3 region has the DNA TGTGCCAGCAGCTTAACCAGGGGCCACGAGCAGTACTTC.

The chain is built from TRBV6-6 and TRBJ2-1; 9 nucleotides match TRBD2. Germline V CDR1 and CDR2: MNHNY, SVGAGI (reference sequence). Germline trimming cut 7 bases from V and 3 bases from J; bases unmatched to any gene: 7. CDR3 length: 15 amino acids. As DNA, the CDR3 is TGTGCCAGCACCCCTGAGCGGGGGGACTACAATGAGCAGTTCTTC. Translating it yields CASTPERGDYNEQFF.

Only one count was recorded for this clone. V and J are TRBV5-5 and TRBJ1-5, with TRBD1 as a possible D gene (6 bases). Germline V gene data show CDR1 as SGHKS and CDR2 as YYEKEE (reference sequence). V was cut by 0 bases and J by 0 bases, with 7 bases left in between. The CDR3 length is 15 residues. CDR3 residues: CASSLEGGSNQPQHF. The CDR3 bases are TGTGCCAGCAGCTTGGAGGGGGGTAGCAATCAGCCCCAGCATTTT.

This chain joins TRBV5-1 and TRBJ2-7; 8 nucleotides align to TRBD1. This CDR3 has 15 amino acids. Germline V lookup: CDR1 SGHRS, CDR2 YFSETQ. The ends lost 3 bases at V and 0 bases at J; junction bases unmatched: 5. CDR3 bases: TGCGCCAGCAGCTCGGGACAGGCCACCTCCTACGAGCAGTACTTC. Protein: CASSSGQATSYEQYF.

The rearrangement links TRBV2 to TRBJ2-2; D is possibly TRBD1 (6 bases). The CDR3 spans 13 residues. The ends were cut back, 8 bases at V and 7 bases at J, with 14 bases in the middle. Germline CDR1 and CDR2: SNHLY and FYNNEI. As DNA, the CDR3 is TGTGCCAGCCAACGTTCAGGGGACGGGGAGCTGTTTTTT. Protein sequence: CASQRSGDGELFF.

The chain couples TRBV14 to TRBJ2-5; no clear D. This CDR3 has 13 residues. Germline V CDR1 and CDR2: SGHDN, FVKESK. V was cut by 6 bases and J by 5 bases, with 13 bases left in between. The CDR3 bases are TGTGCCAGCAGTTTACAGAAATCGGAGACCCAGTACTTC. Its protein is CASSLQKSETQYF.

The chain has TRBV4-1 and TRBJ1-3; D ambiguous. Germline V gene sequence: CDR1 MGHRA, CDR2 YSYEKL. The V and J ends lost 4 bases and 0 bases respectively, with 7 bases between them. CDR3 size: 14 residues. CDR3 amino acids: CASSPSPSGNTIYF. As DNA, the CDR3 is TGCGCCAGCAGCCCTAGTCCCTCTGGAAACACCATATATTTT.

The chain's CDR3 is CASPIRVSEAFF. CDR3 DNA sequence: TGTGCCAGCCCCATTAGAGTTAGTGAAGCTTTCTTT. V usage is TRBV12-3 or TRBV12-4 and J usage is TRBJ1-1; D not certain. The ends were cut back, 8 bases at V and 7 bases at J, with 14 bases in the middle. The CDR3 length is 12 residues.

Of note for this clone: Other DNA sequences from this sample encode an identical CDR3 as well. V usage is TRBV18 and J usage is TRBJ1-6; D is unclear. This CDR3 region has 13 residues. Germline-derived CDR1 and CDR2 are KGHSH and LQKENI. V was trimmed by 3 bases and J by 7 bases, leaving 7 bases between them. CDR3 sequence (DNA): TGTGCCAGCTCACCCGAACTAAATTCACCCCTCCACTTT. Protein: CASSPELNSPLHF.

The rearrangement links TRBV25-1 to TRBJ1-2; D remains unclear. Trimming shortened V by 0 bases and J by 7 bases, and 12 bases separated the two germline ends. Germline assignment: CDR1 MGHDK and CDR2 SYGVNS. This CDR3 has 14 residues. The CDR3 nucleotides read TGTGCCAGCAGTGAATATAGCTTTTCGGGTGGCTACACCTTC. It specifies CASSEYSFSGGYTF.

The chain links TRBV7-2 to TRBJ2-7; possibly TRBD2 for D (5 bases). V was cut by 1 base and J by 2 bases, with 9 bases left in between. CDR3 length equals 14 residues. From germline, CDR1 is SGHTA and CDR2 FQGNSA. This chain's CDR3 is CASSLVRGAYEQYF. In DNA form, the CDR3 reads TGTGCCAGCAGCTTAGTTCGGGGTGCCTACGAGCAGTACTTC.

The chain couples TRBV14 to TRBJ1-1; D is uncertain. The V end lost 6 bases, the J end lost 2 bases, and 4 bases lay between the germline ends. Germline lookup yields CDR1 SGHDN and CDR2 FVKESK. This CDR3 has 11 amino acids. CDR3 DNA: TGTGCCAGCAGGGAAAACACTGAAGCTTTCTTT. Protein product: CASRENTEAFF.

The J gene is TRBJ1-2, the V gene TRBV5-6, with D hard to call. The ends were cut back, 0 bases at V and 4 bases at J, with 13 bases in the middle. Germline V lookup: CDR1 SGHDT, CDR2 YYEEEE. This CDR3 has 15 amino acids. The CDR3 loop is CASSLGAEMAYGYTF. In DNA, the CDR3 is TGTGCCAGCAGCTTGGGCGCGGAGATGGCCTATGGCTACACCTTC.

V and J are TRBV10-2 and TRBJ2-2, with 8 nucleotides matching TRBD1. Per germline, CDR1 WSHSY and CDR2 SAAADI. With 2 bases clipped from V and 1 base from J, the junction kept 3 bases outside the gene matches. This CDR3 is built from 16 residues. The CDR3 sequence: CASSEPDRGNTGELFF. The DNA for the CDR3 is TGCGCCAGCAGTGAGCCCGACAGGGGGAACACCGGGGAGCTGTTTTTT.